This T cell receptor beta chain is drawn from a study of shared clonotypes between healthy human individuals. CDR1 is MGHDK, CDR2 SYGVNS, per germline. The CDR3 has 17 amino acids. Donors were healthy HIV-negative adults without recently reported acute infections or vaccinations. For this clone: A far larger clone differs by one base, so this is likely a read error.

Every subset had its genomic DNA shared out evenly among several immunoSEQ plates. Using ten immunoSEQ deep assay plates, investigators sequenced unsorted PBMC DNA. In the study's own analysis: In the immunoSEQ data, sequences were junction-only and lacked quality scores, so filtering differed. Repertoires were generated with immunoSEQ multiplex PCR, while TCRdb's copy carries only in-frame clones and drops some. V, J and clone size derive from that table, while D and trimming were established from the DNA sequence. The table shows 450,000 to 500,000 clones, with about 84% occurring only once. The chain uses TRBV25-1 and TRBJ2-4, with 8 bases that match TRBD2. The sequencing sample was made of PBMCs. The clonotype comes from a woman aged 40 to 49 in good health. Some clones in this sample may be carry-over from other donors' samples. Here the CDR3 DNA reads TGTGCCAACAGTGGACGGGTAGCGGGATCAGCCAAAAACATTCAGTACTTC. This translates into CANSGRVAGSAKNIQYF.